This TCR beta chain is from a study of PD-1 blockade in classical Hodgkin lymphoma. TCRdb's table, derived via immunoSEQ multiplex PCR, lists solely in-frame clones and lacks some. The sample gives more than 15,000 clones, 85% to 90% of which show up once; less than 1% is in the top ten. Per the germline V gene, CDR1 is SGHVS and CDR2 is FQNEAQ. The CDR3 has 12 residues. V dropped 5 bases and J dropped 0 bases, with 5 bases sitting between them. Noted time point: newly diagnosed, previously untreated cHL patient sample. Researchers report purifying CD4+ T cells from thawed PBMCs by magnetic negative selection.

This rearrangement joins TRBV7-8 to TRBJ2-7; no clear D gene. Sequencing was performed on CD4+ T cells from blood. The origin of this receptor is a human donor with classical Hodgkin lymphoma. CDR3 region: CASSQNSYEQYF. The CDR3 DNA sequence: TGTGCCAGCAGCCAGAACTCCTACGAGCAGTACTTC.